This TCR beta chain was observed in a study of T-cell memory formation after mild COVID-19. Background on the study: For the most part, TCR clusters were specific to one donor. Study-wide points: Certain responding clones were present in pre-infection memory, suggesting participation of cross-reactive memory. Still unconfirmed is whether the second-wave clones peaking on day 37 recognized SARS-CoV-2.

Via MiXCR, TCRdb re-called the 5' RACE reads, giving one row per CDR3 protein. The sample contains around 100,000 distinct CDR3 sequences, roughly 10% of which appear only once. In regard to this clonotype: The antigen is not known.

The germline CDR1 and CDR2 sequences are KGHDR and SFDVKD. This CDR3 spans 14 amino acids. With V trimmed by 4 bases and J by 5 bases, 4 bases remained unmatched. The TCR was taken from a man aged 18 to 30 who had mild COVID-19 (a few samples of this study predate the infection). Cell type and time point are not known. The chain is built from TRBV24-1 and TRBJ1-5, with 7 bases that match TRBD1. Sequenced material: PBMCs or a T cell subset sorted from them (not recorded which). CDR3 DNA sequence: TGTGCCACCAGTGACCGACAGGGCGATCAGCCCCAGCATTTT. As protein: CATSDRQGDQPQHF.